A selection of T cell receptor beta chains follows, all from one sample in a study of shared T cell receptors in the human thymus. TCRdb's table, derived via immunoSEQ multiplex PCR, lists solely in-frame clones and lacks some. The table shows under 700,000 clones, with more than 75% occurring only once. This sample was shared with a second study, whose subject was human thymus T cells.

The source material was thymocytes. All receptors come from a boy under three years old with a congenital heart defect. Both conserved end residues are part of each CDR3. Each record gives: D gene, J gene, clone size, V gene, CDR3 protein, CDR3 DNA. The D gene is left open where the match is weak. Expanded clones get a size class; other rows say once, few or many, or leave the size out.

d_call: TRBD1; j_call: TRBJ1-5; clone_size: once; v_call: TRBV6-1; cdr3_aa: CASSEPLDRETSNQPQHF; cdr3_nt: TGTGCCAGCAGTGAACCACTCGACAGGGAAACTAGCAATCAGCCCCAGCATTTT
d_call: .; j_call: TRBJ2-2; clone_size: .; v_call: TRBV5-6; cdr3_aa: CASRPHPRSGVIPTGELFF; cdr3_nt: TGTGCCAGCAGACCCCACCCACGTAGCGGTGTGATCCCCACCGGGGAGCTGTTTTTT
d_call: .; j_call: TRBJ2-5; clone_size: .; v_call: TRBV5-6; cdr3_aa: CASSWASAPKYF; cdr3_nt: TGTGCCAGCAGCTGGGCTAGCGCCCCGAAGTACTTC
d_call: .; j_call: TRBJ2-7; clone_size: .; v_call: TRBV18; cdr3_aa: CASSPLKLAPYYEQYF; cdr3_nt: TGTGCCAGCTCACCACTTAAACTAGCTCCATACTACGAGCAGTACTTC
d_call: TRBD2; j_call: TRBJ2-7; clone_size: .; v_call: TRBV2; cdr3_aa: CASKVAGDYEQYF; cdr3_nt: TGTGCCAGCAAAGTAGCGGGAGACTACGAGCAGTACTTC
d_call: .; j_call: TRBJ2-7; clone_size: few; v_call: TRBV28; cdr3_aa: CASSLTGQVYEQYF; cdr3_nt: TGTGCCAGCAGTTTAACGGGACAAGTTTACGAGCAGTACTTC
d_call: .; j_call: TRBJ2-7; clone_size: .; v_call: TRBV28; cdr3_aa: CASSLGGGDEQYF; cdr3_nt: TGTGCCAGCAGTTTGGGGGGTGGGGACGAGCAGTACTTC
d_call: TRBD2; j_call: TRBJ2-1; clone_size: few; v_call: TRBV27; cdr3_aa: CASSSPLAGVGWEQFF; cdr3_nt: TGTGCCAGCAGTTCCCCACTAGCGGGGGTAGGGTGGGAGCAGTTCTTC
d_call: TRBD2; j_call: TRBJ2-5; clone_size: .; v_call: TRBV29-1; cdr3_aa: CSVDDVQGGSQEQYF; cdr3_nt: TGCAGCGTTGACGACGTTCAGGGAGGGAGTCAGGAGCAGTACTTC
d_call: .; j_call: TRBJ1-5; clone_size: .; v_call: TRBV6-4; cdr3_aa: CASSADSAPSNQPQHF; cdr3_nt: TGTGCCAGCAGCGCGGACAGTGCCCCAAGCAATCAGCCCCAGCATTTT
d_call: .; j_call: TRBJ2-7; clone_size: .; v_call: TRBV5-1; cdr3_aa: CASSLRLVSEQYF; cdr3_nt: TGCGCCAGCAGCTTGAGACTGGTAAGCGAGCAGTACTTC
d_call: .; j_call: TRBJ1-5; clone_size: .; v_call: TRBV10-3; cdr3_aa: CAISETQGPSNQPQHF; cdr3_nt: TGTGCCATCAGTGAGACACAGGGACCTAGCAATCAGCCCCAGCATTTT
d_call: TRBD1; j_call: TRBJ2-2; clone_size: .; v_call: TRBV2; cdr3_aa: CASSSGTGRNTGELFF; cdr3_nt: TGTGCCAGCAGTTCAGGGACAGGGAGGAACACCGGGGAGCTGTTTTTT
d_call: TRBD1; j_call: TRBJ1-1; clone_size: .; v_call: TRBV15; cdr3_aa: CATSRAQGASDTEAFF; cdr3_nt: TGTGCCACCAGCAGGGCACAGGGGGCATCGGACACTGAAGCTTTCTTT